Below, one T cell receptor (beta chain) is given with its context. The library was built for alpha chains, so this beta chain is an off-target read and its size means little. CDR3 size: 15 residues. Per the germline V gene, CDR1 is SGHRS and CDR2 is YFSETQ. J was trimmed by 4 bases and V by 3 bases; bases with no gene match: 6. The data are from a study of spatial heterogeneity in lung cancer. A distinct unique molecular identifier was carried by each TCR cDNA molecule. MiXCR was run by TCRdb on the 5' RACE reads, yielding one entry per CDR3 protein. Among some 12,000 distinct CDR3 sequences listed, approximately 6.2% were seen once. Stated time point: sample taken at primary tumor resection. Frozen PBMC, nontumor lung or tumor provided whole RNA, which was sequenced unsorted.

This TCR was recovered from a male donor with early-stage non-small cell lung cancer. This rearrangement joins TRBV5-1 to TRBJ2-1; 8 positions match TRBD2. The sequenced sample was normal lung tissue next to the tumor, obtained at surgery. CDR3 coding DNA: TGCGCCAGCAGCTCGAGCGGGAGTGAATACAATGAGCAGTTCTTC. It is translated as CASSSSGSEYNEQFF.